This is a list of T cell receptor beta chains from one sample in a study of graft-versus-host responses after intestinal transplantation. These receptors lack a known antigen. Here immunoSEQ multiplex PCR was the method, and the copy in TCRdb shows in-frame clones only, minus some. The table has approximately 90,000 clones, roughly 80% seen once. Sequenced material: unstimulated CD4+ T cells sorted from spleen or lymph node cells, taken before intestinal transplant. These receptors all come from a human donor who received an intestinal transplant. Both conserved end residues are part of each CDR3. The D gene is left open where the match is weak. Only part of the rows carry a size: once, few, many, or a class if the clone is expanded.

D	V	size	J	DNA	CDR3
.	TRBV7-2	.	TRBJ1-1	TGTGCCAGCAGCTTAGAACGGGGAACTGAAGCTTTCTTT	CASSLERGTEAFF
.	TRBV6-6	.	TRBJ2-6	TGTGCCAGCAGTTTTACAGGGCGTGGGGCCAACGTCCTGACTTTC	CASSFTGRGANVLTF
.	TRBV5-1	.	TRBJ1-2	TGCGCCAGCAGCGATCCAGGGGCCGGCTATGGCTACACCTTC	CASSDPGAGYGYTF
.	TRBV12-5	.	TRBJ2-1	TGTGCTAGTGCCCGGGGAGCGCTTTCCTACAATGAGCAGTTCTTC	CASARGALSYNEQFF
.	TRBV2	.	TRBJ1-5	TGTGCCAGCAGTGATGGGAACAGGGGCAATCAGCCCCAGCATTTT	CASSDGNRGNQPQHF
TRBD2	TRBV18	.	TRBJ2-4	TGTGCCAGCTCACCACTTGGACTAGCGGGCGGAGCCAAAAACATTCAGTACTTC	CASSPLGLAGGAKNIQYF
TRBD2	TRBV5-1	.	TRBJ2-1	TGCGCCAGCAGCCCCTCGGGGGCCGGGGGGGATGAGCAGTTCTTC	CASSPSGAGGDEQFF
.	TRBV11-2	few	TRBJ2-2	TGTGCCAGCAGCTTAGGACTATCCGGGGAGCTGTTTTTT	CASSLGLSGELFF
TRBD1	TRBV5-5	.	TRBJ2-7	TGTGCCAGCAGCCAGTACAGGGGCAGCTCCTACGAGCAGTACTTC	CASSQYRGSSYEQYF
.	TRBV2	.	TRBJ2-5	TGTGCCAGCAGGGAGGGTTACTTTGCCCAAGAGACCCAGTACTTC	CASREGYFAQETQYF